This TCR beta chain is drawn from a study of blood T cell repertoires in COVID-19. Study at large: The United States, Italy and Spain provided the acute and convalescent COVID-19 samples. T cells, B-cell-depleted T cells, or PBMCs provided the cDNA or gDNA that served as material.

In the study's own analysis: Amplified reference gene primers provided the basis for estimating nucleated cell counts. TCRdb's copy holds only in-frame clones and misses some; the assay was immunoSEQ multiplex PCR. V and J calls and clone size are copied from that table; D and trimming were computed from the DNA. The sample shows approximately 340,000 clones, 80% to 90% of them seen only once. The CDR3 extends over 17 amino acids. V was clipped by 3 bases and J by 0 bases, with 18 bases between them. Germline CDR1 and CDR2: SGHAT and FQNNGV. The sequence came from a young man with COVID-19, enrolled during active disease. The sample taken for sequencing was peripheral blood. J is TRBJ2-7 and V is TRBV11-2; weak D call: TRBD1 (6 bases). The DNA for the CDR3 is TGTGCCAGCAGCTTCGTGGGTGCAGGGGTGGGCTCCTACGAGCAGTACTTC. The encoded protein is CASSFVGAGVGSYEQYF.